These 20 T cell receptor beta chains were sequenced from one sample in a study of CXCR3-negative and CXCR3-positive naive CD8 T cells. In preparing the TRB cDNA libraries, 5' RACE with UMI labels was used. TCRdb reprocessed the 5' RACE reads and keeps a single row for each CDR3 protein, giving no DNA. In all, the sample yields about 43,000 distinct CDR3 sequences. Source material: memory CD8+ T cells from blood. The origin of the receptors is a human donor in good health. Some clones in this sample may be carry-over from other donors' samples.

This chain uses TRBV12-3 or TRBV12-4 with TRBJ2-1; TCRdb lists TRBD1, though no DNA is available to test this call. This CDR3 spans 17 amino acids. CDR3 sequence: CASSLSGGDSSYNEQFF.

The chain has TRBV12-3 or TRBV12-4 and TRBJ1-6. This CDR3 region has 14 residues. The chain's CDR3 is CASSLAGEGSPLHF.

This chain connects TRBV6-5 to TRBJ2-5; TCRdb names TRBD1, which stays unverified in the absence of DNA. CDR3 length equals 18 residues. CDR1 is MNHEY, CDR2 SVGAGI, per germline. The CDR3 reads CASSYSIPGGAFWETQYF.

The chain has TRBV7-8 and TRBJ1-5; TCRdb reports TRBD1, a call that lacks DNA to check it against. CDR1 is SGHVS, CDR2 FQNEAQ, per germline. CDR3 length equals 16 residues. The chain's CDR3 is CASSLDHRVLGQPQHF.

This clonotype ranks as medium-sized in terms of frequency. The chain joins TRBV4-2 to TRBJ2-7; no DNA is available, so the TRBD1 call from TCRdb remains unchecked. The CDR3 consists of 14 residues. Germline loops: CDR1 LGHNA, CDR2 YNFKEQ. This CDR3 reads CASSPPGETYEQYF.

This CDR3 reads CASSPKSGQGEQYF. The rearrangement links TRBV5-6 to TRBJ2-7; TCRdb reports TRBD2, a call that lacks DNA to check it against. The CDR3 is 14 residues long. Germline values: CDR1 SGHDT, CDR2 YYEEEE.

The chain couples TRBV3-1 to TRBJ1-3. The CDR3 runs to 15 residues. Germline CDR1 is LGHDT and CDR2 is YNNKEL (reference sequence). The CDR3 spells CASSQEGRAGNTLYF.

The chain employs TRBV7-6 and TRBJ2-2; TCRdb gives TRBD2 as the D gene, but with no DNA this cannot be confirmed. The CDR3 is made up of 19 amino acids. Germline loops: CDR1 SGHVS, CDR2 FNYEAQ. CDR3 in amino acids: CASSLSQAGVSLNTGELFF. Variable domain in full (rest from reference TRBV7-6 and TRBJ2-2): GAGVSQSPRYKVTKRGQDVALRCDPISGHVSLYWYRQALGQGPEFLTYFNYEAQQDKSGLPNDRFSAERPEGSISTLTIQRTEQRDSAMYRCASSLSQAGVSLNTGELFFGEGSRLTVL.

This chain uses TRBV6-1 with TRBJ2-7; the TRBD1 assignment by TCRdb is unverifiable without DNA. Germline V CDR1 and CDR2: MNHNS, SASEGT. This CDR3 contains 16 residues. The CDR3: CASSETPPDRAHEQYF.

The chain combines TRBV3-1 with TRBJ2-7; TCRdb names TRBD1, which stays unverified in the absence of DNA. The germline gives CDR1 LGHDT, CDR2 YNNKEL (reference sequence). The CDR3 sequence is 14 residues long. This CDR3 is CASSQGTGTYEQYF.

The chain carries TRBV7-2 and TRBJ2-7. This CDR3 has 15 amino acids. The germline V gene has CDR1 SGHTA and CDR2 FQGNSA. CDR3 residues: CASSFTPRPPHEQYF.

The chain combines TRBV7-9 with TRBJ2-7; the D call from TCRdb, TRBD1, cannot be confirmed without DNA. The CDR3 extends over 13 amino acids. Germline values: CDR1 SEHNR, CDR2 FQNEAQ (reference sequence). CDR3 in amino acids: CASGQPQGHEQYF.

This rearrangement joins TRBV29-1 to TRBJ2-7. Germline-derived CDR1 and CDR2 are SQVTM and ANQGSEA. The CDR3 is 13 amino acids. The CDR3 spells CSVEDRGGGEQYF.

The chain recombines TRBV6-4 with TRBJ2-3; no DNA is available, so the TRBD1 call from TCRdb remains unchecked. Germline V gene data show CDR1 as MRHNA and CDR2 as SNTAGT. This CDR3 contains 14 residues. This CDR3 is CASSEQAGADTQYF.

This sequence joins TRBV7-3 and TRBJ2-1; the D call of TRBD2 rests on TCRdb alone, since no DNA is present to check it. The CDR3 sequence is 13 residues long. The germline CDR1 and CDR2 sequences are SGHTA and FQGTGA. This chain's CDR3 is CASRASGNYEQFF.

The chain employs TRBV5-4 and TRBJ2-2; TCRdb's D call of TRBD2 is untestable without DNA. This CDR3 is 16 amino acids long. Germline V gene lookup returns CDR1 SGHNT and CDR2 YYREEE (reference sequence). The CDR3 sequence is CASSSIAGGPAGELFF.

The rearrangement joins TRBV4-1 to TRBJ2-1; TCRdb's D call, TRBD2, is unchecked because there is no DNA. The CDR3 extends over 17 amino acids. Germline CDR1 reads MGHRA; CDR2 reads YSYEKL. CDR3 in amino acids: CASSQDIAGGREAEQFF.

V usage is TRBV5-1 and J usage is TRBJ1-1; there is no DNA to check the TCRdb D call of TRBD1. The CDR3 sequence is 16 residues long. Germline V gives CDR1 SGHRS, CDR2 YFSETQ. The CDR3 sequence: CASSFGQGVMNTEAFF. The full variable domain, in which reference TRBV5-1 and TRBJ1-1 provide the parts outside the CDR3, is KAGVTQTPRYLIKTRGQQVTLSCSPISGHRSVSWYQQTPGQGLQFLFEYFSETQRNKGNFPGRFSGRQFSNSRSEMNVSTLELGDSALYLCASSFGQGVMNTEAFFGQGTRLTVV.

V is TRBV5-1 and J is TRBJ2-2. The CDR3 runs to 12 residues. CDR1 and CDR2 from the germline V gene are SGHRS and YFSETQ. CDR3: CASSLGPGELFF.

The chain couples TRBV7-9 to TRBJ2-7. Germline V CDR1 and CDR2: SEHNR, FQNEAQ (reference sequence). The CDR3 runs to 15 residues. The CDR3 sequence is CASSIEETYSYEQYF.